The clone carrying this T cell receptor (beta chain) appeared a few times. Its antigen is currently unknown. The sample originates from a study of vaccination effects on CD4 cells after COVID-19. General observations from the study: Late post-vaccination samples showed marked contraction of infection- and vaccine-induced clones.

The CDR3 spans 15 residues. V lost 5 bases, J lost 10 bases, and 18 bases lay in between. The germline gives CDR1 MNHEY, CDR2 SVGAGI. This table comes from immunoSEQ multiplex PCR, and its TCRdb copy is limited to in-frame clones, with some not included. The repertoire holds fewer than 70,000 clones, with around 80% as singletons. The ViraFEST assay expanded antigen-specific CD4+ T cells with viral peptide pools before sequencing. The authors isolated CD4+ T cells after more than eight days of culture. Nucleocapsid antibodies were negative in the vaccine recipients, who had never had SARS-CoV-2 infection. Culturing of 2 million to 2.5 million PBMC per well took place with around 9.6 IU/ml IL-2 and approximately 9.1 ug/ml peptides.

This specimen consisted of CD4+ T cells from PBMCs cultured with SARS-CoV-2 spike peptides, obtained before COVID-19 vaccination. The sequence derives from a human donor who received a COVID-19 vaccine. The chain is built from TRBV6-5 and TRBJ1-6, with a tentative D call TRBD1 (6 bases). The CDR3 bases are TGTGCCAGCAGTCCGCGACAGGAGGGGGTATCACCCCTCCACTTT. Its protein is CASSPRQEGVSPLHF.